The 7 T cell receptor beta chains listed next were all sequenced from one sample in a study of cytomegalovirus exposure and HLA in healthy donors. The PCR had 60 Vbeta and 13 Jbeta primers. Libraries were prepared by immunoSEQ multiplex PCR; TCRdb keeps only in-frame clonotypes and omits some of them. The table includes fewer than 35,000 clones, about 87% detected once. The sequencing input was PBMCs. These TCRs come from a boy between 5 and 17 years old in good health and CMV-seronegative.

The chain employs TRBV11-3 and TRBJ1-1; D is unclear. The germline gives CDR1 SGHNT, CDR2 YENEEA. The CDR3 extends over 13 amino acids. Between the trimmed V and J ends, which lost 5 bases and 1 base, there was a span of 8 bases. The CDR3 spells CASSPAANTEAFF. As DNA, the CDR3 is TGTGCCAGCAGCCCCGCGGCGAACACTGAAGCTTTCTTT. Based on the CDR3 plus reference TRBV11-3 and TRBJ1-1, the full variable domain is EAGVVQSPRYKIIEKKQPVAFWCNPISGHNTLYWYLQNLGQGPELLIRYENEEAVDDSQLPKDRFSAERLKGVDSTLKIQPAELGDSAVYLCASSPAANTEAFFGQGTRLTVV.

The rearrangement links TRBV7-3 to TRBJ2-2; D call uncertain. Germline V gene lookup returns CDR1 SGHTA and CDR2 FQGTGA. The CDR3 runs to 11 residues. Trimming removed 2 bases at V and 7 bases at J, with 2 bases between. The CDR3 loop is CASSLHGELFF. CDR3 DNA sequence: TGTGCCAGCAGCTTACACGGGGAGCTGTTTTTT.

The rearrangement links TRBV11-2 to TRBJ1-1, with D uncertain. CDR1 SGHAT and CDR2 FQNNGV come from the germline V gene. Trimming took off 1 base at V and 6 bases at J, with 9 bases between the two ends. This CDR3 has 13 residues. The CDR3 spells CASSLVARPEAFF. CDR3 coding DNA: TGTGCCAGCAGCTTAGTAGCAAGGCCTGAAGCTTTCTTT.

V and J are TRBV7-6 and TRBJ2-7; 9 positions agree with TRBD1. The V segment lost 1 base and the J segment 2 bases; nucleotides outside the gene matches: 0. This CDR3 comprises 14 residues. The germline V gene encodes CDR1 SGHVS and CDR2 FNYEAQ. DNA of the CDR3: TGTGCCAGCAGCTTAGGACAGGGGGCCTACGAGCAGTACTTC. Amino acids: CASSLGQGAYEQYF.

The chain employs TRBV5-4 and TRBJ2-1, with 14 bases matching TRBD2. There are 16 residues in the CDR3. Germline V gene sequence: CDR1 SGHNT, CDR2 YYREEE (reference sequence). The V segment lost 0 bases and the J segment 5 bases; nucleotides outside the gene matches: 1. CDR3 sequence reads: CASSLGGLAGDNEQFF. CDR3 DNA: TGTGCCAGCAGCTTGGGGGGACTAGCGGGGGACAATGAGCAGTTCTTC.

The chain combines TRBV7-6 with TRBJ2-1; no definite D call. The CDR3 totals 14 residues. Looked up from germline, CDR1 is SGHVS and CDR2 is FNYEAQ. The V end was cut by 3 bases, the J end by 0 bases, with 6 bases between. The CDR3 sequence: CASSFVGSYNEQFF. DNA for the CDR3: TGTGCCAGCAGCTTCGTCGGCTCCTACAATGAGCAGTTCTTC.

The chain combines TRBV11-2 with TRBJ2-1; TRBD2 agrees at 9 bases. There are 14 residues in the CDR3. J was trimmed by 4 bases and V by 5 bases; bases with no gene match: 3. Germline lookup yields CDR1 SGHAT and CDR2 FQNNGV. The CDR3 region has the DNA TGTGCCAGCAGCCAGGGACTAGCTTACAATGAGCAGTTCTTC. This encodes CASSQGLAYNEQFF.